A single sample is the source of the 23 T cell receptor beta chains below, sequenced in a study of OX40 agonist ivuxolimab in advanced cancers. The table came from immunoSEQ multiplex PCR; TCRdb's copy has only in-frame clones and leaves some out. The table includes fewer than 70,000 clones, 70% to 90% detected once. Sequences were derived from CD4+ or CD8+ T cells sorted from blood, sampled in a trial of the OX40 agonist ivuxolimab. The receptors were sampled from an adult with an advanced solid tumor such as melanoma, head and neck, liver or kidney cancer.

The CDR3 DNA is TGTGCCAGCAGCGTAGGAGTTTCTGGGGCCAACGTCCTGACTTTC. This sequence encodes CASSVGVSGANVLTF. The V call is TRBV9, the J call TRBJ2-6; D unresolved. The germline V gene has CDR1 SGDLS and CDR2 YYNGEE. Trimming stripped 0 bases from V and 1 base from J, with 5 bases between. The CDR3 covers 15 residues.

This chain uses TRBV5-1 with TRBJ1-3, with D unclear. Germline V lookup: CDR1 SGHRS, CDR2 YFSETQ. The CDR3 runs to 15 residues. V lost 4 bases and J 0 bases, leaving 11 bases between the germline ends. CDR3 protein: CASSPGPGSGNTIYF. In DNA, the CDR3 is TGCGCCAGCAGCCCAGGACCGGGCTCTGGAAACACCATATATTTT.

The chain is built from TRBV11-3 and TRBJ1-1, with D possibly matching TRBD1 (5 bases). This CDR3 has 14 amino acids. The V end lost 5 bases, the J end lost 1 base, and 11 bases lay between the germline ends. Per the germline V gene, CDR1 is SGHNT and CDR2 is YENEEA. CDR3 DNA sequence: TGTGCCAGCAGCAGGGGCGCAGAGAACACTGAAGCTTTCTTT. Its translation: CASSRGAENTEAFF.

The chain links TRBV4-2 to TRBJ2-7; D may be TRBD2 (6 bases). The CDR3 length is 15 residues. The germline V gene encodes CDR1 LGHNA and CDR2 YNFKEQ. Deletions cut 1 base from V and 3 bases from J, with 13 bases between. The CDR3 loop reads CASSQVLAGRYEQYF. DNA for the CDR3: TGTGCCAGCAGCCAAGTTCTGGCGGGGCGCTACGAGCAGTACTTC.

This rearrangement joins TRBV6-6 to TRBJ1-4; tentatively, D is TRBD1 (5 bases). V lost 7 bases to trimming and J lost 1 base, with 10 bases between them. This CDR3 region has 14 residues. Germline V gives CDR1 MNHNY, CDR2 SVGAGI (reference sequence). CDR3 sequence reads: CASKGRQTNEKLFF. The DNA for the CDR3 is TGTGCCAGCAAGGGGAGACAAACTAATGAAAAACTGTTTTTT.

The V call is TRBV28, the J call TRBJ2-3; TRBD2 might be the D (5 bases). This CDR3 is built from 17 residues. Germline CDR1 reads MDHEN; CDR2 reads SYDVKM. The V end was cut by 7 bases, the J end by 6 bases, with 26 bases between. The CDR3 nucleotides are TGTGCCAGCATCCAATCCCCGGGATTTAACCCCGGGGATACGCAGTATTTT. It specifies CASIQSPGFNPGDTQYF.

The chain joins TRBV19 to TRBJ2-1; 14 bases line up with TRBD2. The CDR3 has 17 amino acids. Germline lookup yields CDR1 LNHDA and CDR2 SQIVND (reference sequence). V shed 0 bases and J 3 bases; nucleotides not matched to a gene: 1. The CDR3 coding sequence is TGTGCCAGTAGTATAGATGGGACTAGCGGGAGCTACAATGAGCAGTTCTTC. Translating it yields CASSIDGTSGSYNEQFF.

CDR3 region: CASSEGRYEQYF. CDR3 DNA sequence: TGTGCCAGCAGTGAAGGGCGCTACGAGCAGTACTTC. This chain links TRBV6-1 with TRBJ2-7; D gene uncertain. CDR3 length: 12 amino acids. CDR1 is MNHNS, CDR2 SASEGT, per germline. The V end was cut by 1 base, the J end by 3 bases, with 4 bases between.

This sequence joins TRBV5-1 and TRBJ1-2; 9 bases match TRBD1. The CDR3 is 15 amino acids. Losses at the gene ends were 4 bases for V and 5 bases for J; bases not matched to a gene: 9. Germline CDR1 and CDR2: SGHRS and YFSETQ. CDR3 DNA: TGCGCCAGCAGCCCGGGGGACAGGGAATTATATGGCTACACCTTC. It specifies CASSPGDRELYGYTF.

The V gene is TRBV15, the J gene TRBJ2-1; D remains unclear. The CDR3 covers 16 residues. Germline V gene sequence: CDR1 LNHNV, CDR2 YYDKDF (reference sequence). V shed 1 base and J shed 0 bases, with 10 bases lying between them. The CDR3 nucleotides are TGTGCCACCAGCAGAGCGCCGTTGAGCTCCTACAATGAGCAGTTCTTC. This encodes CATSRAPLSSYNEQFF. The full variable domain, with the rest looked up from reference TRBV15 and TRBJ2-1, is DAMVIQNPRYQVTQFGKPVTLSCSQTLNHNVMYWYQQKSSQAPKLLFHYYDKDFNNEADTPDNFQSRRPNTSFCFLDIRSPGLGDTAMYLCATSRAPLSSYNEQFFGPGTRLTVL.

The rearrangement links TRBV9 to TRBJ2-1, with a tentative D call TRBD1 (6 bases). Germline CDR1 reads SGDLS; CDR2 reads YYNGEE. The ends were cut back, 4 bases at V and 0 bases at J, with 14 bases in the middle. The CDR3 spans 16 residues. CDR3 amino acids: CASSSDPGASYNEQFF. In DNA, the CDR3 is TGTGCCAGCAGCTCTGACCCAGGGGCCTCCTACAATGAGCAGTTCTTC.

The chain recombines TRBV30 with TRBJ2-1; TRBD1 matches at 9 bases. CDR3 size: 13 residues. The V gene's germline CDR1 is GTSNPN and CDR2 SVGIG (reference sequence). With V trimmed by 5 bases and J by 2 bases, 1 base remained unmatched. CDR3 coding DNA: TGTGCCTGGGGACAGGGGACCTACAATGAGCAGTTCTTC. This codes for CAWGQGTYNEQFF.

This chain connects TRBV5-5 to TRBJ1-2, with D possibly TRBD1 on 5 matching bases. The germline V gene encodes CDR1 SGHKS and CDR2 YYEKEE (reference sequence). The CDR3 totals 14 residues. Trimming shortened V by 4 bases and J by 3 bases, and 13 bases separated the two germline ends. The CDR3 DNA sequence: TGTGCCAGCAGCAGGGACGGCGGCGACTATGGCTACACCTTC. Translated, it gives CASSRDGGDYGYTF.

This clone was seen a single time. Different DNA sequences within this sample yield the same CDR3. The gene calls are TRBV29-1 and TRBJ1-2; possible D gene TRBD1, 5 bases. The CDR3 contains 16 residues. Deletions cut 6 bases from V and 0 bases from J, with 20 bases between. Germline CDR1 SQVTM, CDR2 ANQGSEA. The CDR3 here is CSVAGTGSSANYGYTF. CDR3 nucleotides: TGCAGCGTCGCCGGGACGGGGTCGTCAGCTAACTATGGCTACACCTTC.

The CDR3 is CASSSSSGSFIDEQYF. The CDR3 DNA reads TGTGCCAGCAGTTCCTCTAGCGGGAGTTTTATCGACGAGCAGTACTTC. The chain has TRBV27 and TRBJ2-5, with 10 bases lining up with TRBD2. The last part of the DNA fits TRBJ2-7 better; the J call may be wrong. The germline V gene encodes CDR1 MNHEY and CDR2 SMNVEV (reference sequence). The CDR3 is 16 residues long.

This rearrangement joins TRBV7-9 to TRBJ1-1; D uncertain. The CDR3 sequence is 13 residues long. V lost 3 bases to trimming and J lost 6 bases, with 11 bases between them. Germline values: CDR1 SEHNR, CDR2 FQNEAQ (reference sequence). CDR3 sequence: CASSFTGVSEAFF. CDR3 in DNA: TGTGCCAGCAGCTTCACTGGGGTGTCTGAAGCTTTCTTT.

The genes are TRBV11-3 and TRBJ2-2; D might be TRBD1 (5 bases). The CDR3 covers 14 residues. Germline V lookup: CDR1 SGHNT, CDR2 YENEEA. The V and J ends lost 4 bases and 3 bases respectively, with 9 bases between them. The CDR3 region has the DNA TGTGCCAGCAGCTCAAGGGGCGACACCGGGGAGCTGTTTTTT. Translating gives CASSSRGDTGELFF.

In DNA, the CDR3 is TGTGCCAGCTCACCTCGAATGGACAGTAACACTGAAGCTTTCTTT. As protein: CASSPRMDSNTEAFF. The chain uses TRBV18 and TRBJ1-1, with TRBD1 as a possible D gene (6 bases). Between the trimmed V and J ends, which lost 3 bases and 2 bases, there was a span of 13 bases. The CDR3 runs 15 residues. Germline values: CDR1 KGHSH, CDR2 LQKENI.

The rearrangement uses TRBV18 and TRBJ2-5, with D unclear. There are 16 residues in the CDR3. V was shortened by 3 bases and J by 4 bases, with 18 bases between the two germline ends. Per germline, CDR1 KGHSH and CDR2 LQKENI. As DNA, the CDR3 is TGTGCCAGCTCACCGCTCGAGAAACTATGGGGAGAGACCCAGTACTTC. This translates into CASSPLEKLWGETQYF.

The V call is TRBV11-3, the J call TRBJ2-2, with 14 bases matching TRBD2. The germline CDR1 and CDR2 sequences are SGHNT and YENEEA. The ends lost 5 bases at V and 4 bases at J; junction bases unmatched: 6. The CDR3 has 17 amino acids. CDR3 bases: TGTGCCAGCAGCCCGGGACTAGCGGGGGCAACCACCGGGGAGCTGTTTTTT. Translation: CASSPGLAGATTGELFF.

This clone was observed a single time. The chain carries TRBV5-1 and TRBJ1-1; D unclear. This CDR3 contains 15 residues. The ends were cut back, 1 base at V and 2 bases at J, with 12 bases in the middle. CDR1 is SGHRS, CDR2 YFSETQ, per germline. The CDR3 coding sequence is TGCGCCAGCAGCTTGTTCGGGGAGGGTAACACTGAAGCTTTCTTT. Its translation: CASSLFGEGNTEAFF.

The chain carries TRBV11-2 and TRBJ2-7; D ambiguous. The V gene's germline CDR1 is SGHAT and CDR2 FQNNGV. The CDR3 has 15 amino acids. The V end lost 3 bases, the J end lost 2 bases, and 14 bases lay between the germline ends. The CDR3 nucleotides read TGTGCCAGCAGCTTCGAAACTCACCCCACCTACGAGCAGTACTTC. This sequence encodes CASSFETHPTYEQYF.

The chain has TRBV7-2 and TRBJ2-1; 8 nucleotides agree with TRBD1. V dropped 0 bases and J dropped 3; count of bases not matched to a gene: 4. The CDR3 runs to 16 residues. Germline V gene sequence: CDR1 SGHTA, CDR2 FQGNSA. The CDR3 region is CASSLASGQGYNEQFF. In DNA, the CDR3 is TGTGCCAGCAGCTTAGCGTCCGGACAGGGCTACAATGAGCAGTTCTTC.